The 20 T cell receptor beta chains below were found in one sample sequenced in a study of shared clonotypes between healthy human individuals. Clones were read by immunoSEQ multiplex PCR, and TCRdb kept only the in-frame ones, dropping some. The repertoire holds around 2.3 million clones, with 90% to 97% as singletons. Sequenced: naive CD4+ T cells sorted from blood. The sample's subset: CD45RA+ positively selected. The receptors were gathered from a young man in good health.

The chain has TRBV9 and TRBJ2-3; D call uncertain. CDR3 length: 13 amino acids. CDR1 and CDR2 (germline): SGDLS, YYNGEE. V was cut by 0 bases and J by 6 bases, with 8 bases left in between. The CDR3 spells CASSVDLSDTQYF. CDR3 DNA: TGTGCCAGCAGCGTAGATCTTTCGGATACGCAGTATTTT.

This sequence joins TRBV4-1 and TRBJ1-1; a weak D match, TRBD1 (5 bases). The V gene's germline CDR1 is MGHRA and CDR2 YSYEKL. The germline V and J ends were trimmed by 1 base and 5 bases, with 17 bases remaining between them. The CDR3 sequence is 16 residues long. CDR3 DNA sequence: TGCGCCAGCAGCCAAGTCTCCCGAGGGGTTTGGACTGAAGCTTTCTTT. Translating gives CASSQVSRGVWTEAFF.

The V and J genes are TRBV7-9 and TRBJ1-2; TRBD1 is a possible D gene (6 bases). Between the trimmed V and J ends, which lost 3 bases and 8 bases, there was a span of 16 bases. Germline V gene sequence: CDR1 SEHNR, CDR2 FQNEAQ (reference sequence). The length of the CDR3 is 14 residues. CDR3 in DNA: TGTGCCAGCAGCTTCGCTGGGGGGGCGCAAGGCTACACCTTC. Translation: CASSFAGGAQGYTF.

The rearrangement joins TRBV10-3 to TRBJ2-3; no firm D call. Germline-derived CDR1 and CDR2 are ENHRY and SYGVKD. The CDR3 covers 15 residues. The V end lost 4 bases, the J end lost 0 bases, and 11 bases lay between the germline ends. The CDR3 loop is CAISGSSASTDTQYF. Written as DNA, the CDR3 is TGTGCCATCAGTGGATCATCGGCTAGCACAGATACGCAGTATTTT.

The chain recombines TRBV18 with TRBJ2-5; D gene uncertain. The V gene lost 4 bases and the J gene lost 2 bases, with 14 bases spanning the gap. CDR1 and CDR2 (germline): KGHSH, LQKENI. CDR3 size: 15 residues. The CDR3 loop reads CASSRGYGIQETQYF. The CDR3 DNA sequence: TGTGCCAGCTCACGAGGCTACGGAATACAAGAGACCCAGTACTTC.

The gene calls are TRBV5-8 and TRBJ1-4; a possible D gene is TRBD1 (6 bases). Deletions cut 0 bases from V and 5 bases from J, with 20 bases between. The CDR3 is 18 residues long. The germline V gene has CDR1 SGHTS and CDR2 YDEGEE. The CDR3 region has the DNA TGTGCCAGCAGCTTGGTACACACTTACAGGGAGGTGAATGAAAAACTGTTTTTT. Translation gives CASSLVHTYREVNEKLFF.

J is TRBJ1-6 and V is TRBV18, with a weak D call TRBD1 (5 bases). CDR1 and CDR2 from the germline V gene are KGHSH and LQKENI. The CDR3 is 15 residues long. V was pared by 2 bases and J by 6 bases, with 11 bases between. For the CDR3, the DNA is TGTGCCAGCTCACCAGTGCAGGGAGTTAATTCACCCCTCCACTTT. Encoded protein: CASSPVQGVNSPLHF.

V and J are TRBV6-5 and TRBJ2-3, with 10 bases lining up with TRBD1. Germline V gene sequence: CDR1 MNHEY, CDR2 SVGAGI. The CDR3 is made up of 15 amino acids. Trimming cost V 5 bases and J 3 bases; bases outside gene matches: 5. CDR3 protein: CASSQGQGWTDTQYF. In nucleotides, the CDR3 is TGTGCCAGCAGTCAGGGACAGGGGTGGACAGATACGCAGTATTTT.

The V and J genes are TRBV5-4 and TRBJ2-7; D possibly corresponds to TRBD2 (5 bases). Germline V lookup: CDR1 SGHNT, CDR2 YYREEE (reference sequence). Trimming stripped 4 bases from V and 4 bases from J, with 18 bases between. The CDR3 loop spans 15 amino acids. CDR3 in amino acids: CASSTETGLRYEQYF. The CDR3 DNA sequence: TGTGCCAGCAGCACCGAAACGGGGTTACGATACGAGCAGTACTTC. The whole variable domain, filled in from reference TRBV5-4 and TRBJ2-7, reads ETGVTQSPTHLIKTRGQQVTLRCSSQSGHNTVSWYQQALGQGPQFIFQYYREEENGRGNFPPRFSGLQFPNYSSELNVNALELDDSALYLCASSTETGLRYEQYFGPGTRLTVT.

The CDR3 protein is CASKWGSAYNEQFF. For the CDR3, the DNA is TGTGCCTCCAAATGGGGGTCCGCTTACAATGAGCAGTTCTTC. This chain links TRBV30 with TRBJ2-1, with D possibly being TRBD1 or TRBD2 (5 bases each). Germline-derived CDR1 and CDR2 are GTSNPN and SVGIG (reference sequence). V shed 7 bases and J shed 4 bases, with 17 bases lying between them. There are 14 residues in the CDR3. The variable domain in full, with the rest retrieved from reference TRBV30 and TRBJ2-1, is SQTIHQWPATLVQPVGSPLSLECTVEGTSNPNLYWYRQAAGRGLQLLFYSVGIGQISSEVPQNLSASRPQDRQFILSSKKLLLSDSGFYLCASKWGSAYNEQFFGPGTRLTVL.

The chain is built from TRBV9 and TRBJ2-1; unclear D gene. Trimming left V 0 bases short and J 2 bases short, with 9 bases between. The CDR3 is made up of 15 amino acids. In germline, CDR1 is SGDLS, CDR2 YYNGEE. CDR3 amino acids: CASSVEHGAYNEQFF. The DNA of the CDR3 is TGTGCCAGCAGCGTAGAGCACGGAGCCTACAATGAGCAGTTCTTC.

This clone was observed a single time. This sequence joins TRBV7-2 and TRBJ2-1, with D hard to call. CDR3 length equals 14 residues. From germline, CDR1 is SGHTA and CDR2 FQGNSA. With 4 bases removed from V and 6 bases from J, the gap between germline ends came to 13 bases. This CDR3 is CASSWTSPGNEQFF. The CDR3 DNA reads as TGTGCCAGCAGCTGGACCTCCCCTGGCAATGAGCAGTTCTTC.

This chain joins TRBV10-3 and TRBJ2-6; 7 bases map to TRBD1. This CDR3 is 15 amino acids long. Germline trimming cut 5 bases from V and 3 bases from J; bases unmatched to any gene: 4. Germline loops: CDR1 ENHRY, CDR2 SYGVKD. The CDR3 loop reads CAISWDSLGANVLTF. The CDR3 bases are TGTGCCATCAGTTGGGACAGCCTTGGGGCCAACGTCCTGACTTTC.

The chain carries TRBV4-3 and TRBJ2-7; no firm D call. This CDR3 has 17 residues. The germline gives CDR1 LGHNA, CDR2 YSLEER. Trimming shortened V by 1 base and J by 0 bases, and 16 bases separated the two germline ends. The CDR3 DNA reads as TGCGCCAGCAGCCAAGTGGGGTTCTGGCAGCGCTCCTACGAGCAGTACTTC. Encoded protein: CASSQVGFWQRSYEQYF.

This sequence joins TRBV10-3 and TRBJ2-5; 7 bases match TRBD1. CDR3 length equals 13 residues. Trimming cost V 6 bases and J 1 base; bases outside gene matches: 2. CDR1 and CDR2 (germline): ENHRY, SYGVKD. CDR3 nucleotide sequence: TGTGCCATCAGGGGACAGCCCCAAGAGACCCAGTACTTC. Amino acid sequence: CAIRGQPQETQYF.

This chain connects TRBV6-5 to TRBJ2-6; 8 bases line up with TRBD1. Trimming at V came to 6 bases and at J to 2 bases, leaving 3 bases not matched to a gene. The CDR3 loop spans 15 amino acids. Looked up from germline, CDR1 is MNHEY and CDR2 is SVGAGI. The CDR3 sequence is CASRIQGAGANVLTF. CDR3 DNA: TGTGCCAGCAGAATACAGGGGGCTGGGGCCAACGTCCTGACTTTC.

CDR3 in DNA: TGTGCCAGTAGTATTGGAGCGTGGGTCACCGGGGAGCTGTTTTTT. Its protein product is CASSIGAWVTGELFF. V and J are TRBV19 and TRBJ2-2; D is unresolved. The CDR3 spans 15 residues. Germline V gene data show CDR1 as LNHDA and CDR2 as SQIVND (reference sequence). Trimming took off 3 bases at V and 4 bases at J, with 12 bases between the two ends.

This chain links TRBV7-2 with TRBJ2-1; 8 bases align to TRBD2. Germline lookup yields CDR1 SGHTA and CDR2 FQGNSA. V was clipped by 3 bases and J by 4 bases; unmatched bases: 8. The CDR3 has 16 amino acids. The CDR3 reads CASSFYSGAPYNEQFF. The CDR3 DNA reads TGTGCCAGCAGCTTCTATAGCGGGGCGCCTTACAATGAGCAGTTCTTC.

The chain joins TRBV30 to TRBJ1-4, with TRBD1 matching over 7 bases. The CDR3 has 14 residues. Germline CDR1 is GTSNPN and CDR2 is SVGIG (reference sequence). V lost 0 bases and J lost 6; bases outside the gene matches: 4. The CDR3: CAWSVDRADEKLFF. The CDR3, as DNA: TGTGCCTGGAGTGTAGACAGGGCAGATGAAAAACTGTTTTTT.

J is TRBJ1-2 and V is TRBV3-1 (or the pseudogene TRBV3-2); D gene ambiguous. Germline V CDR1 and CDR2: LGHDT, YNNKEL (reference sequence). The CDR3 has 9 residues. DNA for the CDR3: TGTCTGCCACTCTATGGCTACACCTTC. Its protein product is CLPLYGYTF.